This T cell receptor (beta chain) comes out of a study of T-cell memory formation after mild COVID-19 (dated by TCRdb to about 2021). Looking at the study overall: TCR sequence clusters from the two donors were largely donor specific. T-cell clones expanding and contracting after mild COVID-19 in a couple of donors were tracked by longitudinal TCRalpha and TCRbeta repertoire sequencing. The cohort comprised two young, previously healthy adult volunteers, one female and one male. The full study reports these points: Only a couple of mild cases were covered by the study, and larger cohorts that include severe cases with pre-infection samples were considered necessary. Contracting CD4+ clones were found mainly in CM and EM memory subsets, while CD8+ clones were enriched in EMRA. Clones contracting from day 15 to 85 had balanced CD4/CD8 phenotypes, while a second wave expanding from day 15 to 37 was biased towards CD4+. SARS-CoV-2 specificity was not confirmed for the second-wave clones peaking on day 37. The detection of some responding clones in pre-infection memory suggests that pre-existing cross-reactive memory T cells joined the SARS-CoV-2 response.

This clonotype was recorded a few times. Its antigen is unknown. It has no much larger one-base neighbor in the sample; base qualities were not kept. The sequencer was an Illumina NovaSeq 6000. TCRalpha and TCRbeta cDNA libraries were built by 5'RACE with constant-segment primers, adding sample barcodes and unique molecular identifiers. RNA was extracted from every sample with Trizol reagent. Amplification of the libraries took two PCR steps, and the second step added a second sample barcode plus Illumina TruSeq adapters. The libraries were sequenced on an Illumina NovaSeq using 2 x 150 bp paired-end reads. As for how the authors treated the data: The reads were demultiplexed and collapsed into UMI-guided consensus sequences using migec v1.2.7. Using mixcr v2.1.11, the UMI consensuses were aligned to TRA and TRB V and J templates and assembled into clonotypes. Expanded or contracted clonotypes were those called significant by both edgeR and NoisET, with noise models trained on biological replicates. edgeR calls used a false discovery rate-adjusted p below 0.01 and a log2 fold-change threshold of 1. As an exploratory analysis of dynamics, max-normalized trajectories of the 1000 most abundant clonotypes were examined by PCA with hierarchical clustering. The CD4 or CD8 phenotype of responding clones was assigned using the separately sequenced CD4+ and CD8+ repertoires. The raw public reads went through TCRdb reprocessing: fastp at Q25, MiXCR clone calling, in-frame beta chains kept. Merged by CDR3 protein, the rows form single entries marked with the most common genes and DNA. These V and J calls rely on TCRdb rather than the paper's analysis. Within this sample are roughly 510,000 distinct CDR3 sequences, with 15% to 20% of them counted one time only. The top ten constitute roughly 7.8% of the sample.

As encoded in the germline V gene, CDR1 is SGDLS while CDR2 is YYNGEE. The CDR3 spans 14 residues, from the cysteine through the phenylalanine. Just the 42-base CDR3 DNA is kept, in frame starting at base 1. Trimming leaves V shorter by 3 bases and J shorter by 9 bases, with the junction holding 4 bases beyond the gene matches. PBMCs were isolated by Ficoll-Paque density gradient centrifugation. The sequence links TRBV9 to TRBJ2-1, and 12 junction bases match TRBD2. The origin of this receptor is an adult woman who had mild COVID-19 (a few samples of this study predate the infection). The sample titles of this study are shuffled in the database, so cell type and time point are left out; the donor was told from shared clones. Sequencing input: PBMCs or a T cell subset sorted from them (not recorded which). DNA sequence: TGTGCCAGCAGCGGGACTAGCGGGGTTGGTGAGCAGTTCTTC. Its translation reads: CASSGTSGVGEQFF.